This T cell receptor (beta chain) was sequenced during a study of cytomegalovirus exposure and HLA in healthy donors. This table comes from immunoSEQ multiplex PCR, and its TCRdb copy is limited to in-frame clones, with some not included. In the table there are about 360,000 clones, 86% of which are singletons. CDR1 and CDR2 from the germline V gene are SNHLY and FYNNEI. CDR3 length: 15 amino acids. With 4 bases clipped from V and 1 base from J, the junction kept 6 bases outside the gene matches. This clonotype was sampled from a woman between 18 and 30 years old in good health and CMV-seronegative. Sequencing was performed on PBMCs. This chain uses TRBV2 with TRBJ2-7; the match to TRBD2 covers 8 bases. The CDR3 spells CASSVSGRYSYEQYF. The CDR3 coding sequence is TGTGCCAGCAGTGTGAGCGGGAGATATTCCTACGAGCAGTACTTC. The full variable domain, in which reference TRBV2 and TRBJ2-7 provide the parts outside the CDR3, is EPEVTQTPSHQVTQMGQEVILRCVPISNHLYFYWYRQILGQKVEFLVSFYNNEISEKSEIFDDQFSVERPDGSNFTLKIRSTKLEDSAMYFCASSVSGRYSYEQYFGPGTRLTVT.